A single sample is the source of the 8 T cell receptor beta chains below, sequenced in a study of blood T cell repertoires in COVID-19. The method was immunoSEQ multiplex PCR; TCRdb's version includes in-frame clones alone and lacks a portion of them. The sample includes about 120,000 clones, approximately 87% of them seen just once. Specimen: peripheral blood. These receptors came from a man aged 60 to 69 with acute or convalescent COVID-19.

The chain joins TRBV4-2 to TRBJ2-1, with 10 bases fitting TRBD2. The germline V gene encodes CDR1 LGHNA and CDR2 YNFKEQ. Trimming at V came to 0 bases and at J to 6 bases, leaving 5 bases not matched to a gene. The length of the CDR3 is 16 residues. The CDR3 loop reads CASSQDNSGRINEQFF. In DNA form, the CDR3 reads TGTGCCAGCAGCCAAGATAATAGCGGGAGGATCAATGAGCAGTTCTTC.

This chain connects TRBV28 to TRBJ1-3; D possibly corresponds to TRBD1 (5 bases). V shed 3 bases and J shed 1 base, with 13 bases lying between them. Per germline, CDR1 MDHEN and CDR2 SYDVKM. CDR3 length: 16 residues. In DNA, the CDR3 is TGTGCCAGCAGTTTGAGCGGGGGGTGGTCTGGAAACACCATATATTTT. Its translation is CASSLSGGWSGNTIYF.

V gene TRBV4-3 combines with J gene TRBJ1-2; a possible D gene is TRBD1 (6 bases). This CDR3 spans 15 amino acids. Trimming left V 4 bases short and J 2 bases short, with 14 bases between. CDR1 is LGHNA and CDR2 is YSLEER in the germline V gene. In DNA form, the CDR3 reads TGCGCCAGCAGCCCCAGGGAGGGGGGGAACTATGGCTACACCTTC. Protein sequence: CASSPREGGNYGYTF.

The V call is TRBV30, the J call TRBJ1-4, with no clear D. Trimming removed 1 base from V and 5 bases from J, with 8 bases in between. Looked up from germline, CDR1 is GTSNPN and CDR2 is SVGIG (reference sequence). The CDR3 is made up of 13 amino acids. The CDR3 loop reads CAWSAWRNEKLFF. The CDR3 coding sequence is TGTGCCTGGAGTGCTTGGAGGAATGAAAAACTGTTTTTT.

V and J are TRBV2 and TRBJ2-3, with 11 positions matching TRBD2. CDR3 length: 20 amino acids. Trimming at V came to 5 bases and at J to 6 bases, leaving 22 bases not matched to a gene. CDR1 and CDR2 (germline): SNHLY, FYNNEI. The DNA of the CDR3 is TGTGCCAGCAGTCGCCGCCCGGGACGGGCTACTAGCGGGAGAGGGGATACGCAGTATTTT. The encoded protein is CASSRRPGRATSGRGDTQYF.

The chain links TRBV9 to TRBJ2-3; 11 nucleotides align to TRBD2. V shed 3 bases, J shed 4 bases, and the junction held 19 bases outside the gene matches. The CDR3 covers 20 residues. CDR1 is SGDLS and CDR2 is YYNGEE in the germline V gene. The CDR3 sequence is CASSGLPTRFTSGRPDTQYF. DNA of the CDR3: TGTGCCAGCAGCGGCCTGCCGACTAGGTTCACTAGCGGGAGACCAGATACGCAGTATTTT.

The chain employs TRBV27 and TRBJ2-1, with D possibly being TRBD1 (6 bases). V dropped 2 bases and J dropped 9 bases, with 17 bases sitting between them. In germline, CDR1 is MNHEY, CDR2 SMNVEV (reference sequence). This CDR3 spans 15 amino acids. The CDR3 loop reads CASSLGGQGRREQFF. CDR3 bases: TGTGCCAGCAGTTTAGGTGGCCAGGGGAGACGTGAGCAGTTCTTC.

This clone has more than one count but fewer than ten. This chain joins TRBV13 and TRBJ2-3; D might be TRBD1 (5 bases). V shed 5 bases and J shed 6 bases, with 15 bases lying between them. Germline CDR1 is PRHDT and CDR2 is FYEKMQ (reference sequence). The CDR3 has 14 amino acids. Here the CDR3 reads CASSQQQGWDTQYF. CDR3 bases: TGTGCCAGCAGCCAACAGCAGGGATGGGATACGCAGTATTTT. The full variable domain, rest sourced from reference TRBV13 and TRBJ2-3, is AAGVIQSPRHLIKEKRETATLKCYPIPRHDTVYWYQQGPGQDPQFLISFYEKMQSDKGSIPDRFSAQQFSDYHSELNMSSLELGDSALYFCASSQQQGWDTQYFGPGTRLTVL.